This T cell receptor (beta chain) was documented in a study of blood T cell repertoires in COVID-19. Looking at the study overall: Italy, Spain and the United States were the sources of the convalescent and acute COVID-19 samples.

Profiled with immunoSEQ multiplex PCR; TCRdb holds only in-frame clones, not every one. The sample carries 55,000 to 70,000 clones, approximately 87% recorded once. This CDR3 region has 15 residues. From germline, CDR1 is MDHEN and CDR2 SYDVKM. Trimming took 6 bases from V and 7 from J, leaving 19 bases between them. This sequence joins TRBV28 and TRBJ1-5; D not certain. Sequences were obtained from peripheral blood. The origin of this receptor is a man aged 55 to 70 with active or convalescent COVID-19. The CDR3: CASSPPLTGFQPQHF. The CDR3, as DNA: TGTGCCAGCAGCCCTCCCCTTACGGGTTTCCAGCCCCAGCATTTT.